Here is one TCR beta chain with its context. These data come from a study of identical twins. V lost 3 bases and J lost 4, with 16 bases in between. The CDR3 consists of 15 residues. Looked up from germline, CDR1 is MDHEN and CDR2 is SYDVKM. All donors were healthy, and all were Caucasian. From the 5' RACE reads, TCRdb called clonotypes with MiXCR, one entry per CDR3 protein. This table has 400,000 to 600,000 distinct CDR3 sequences, around 22% appearing once. This same sample was also taken into another study, of yellow fever vaccine responses in identical twins.

This TCR derives from a young woman in good health. The chain is built from TRBV28 and TRBJ2-7; no clear D. Sequencing used CD4+ T cells sorted from blood. The CDR3 region is CASSLYGWILYEQYV. Here the CDR3 DNA reads TGTGCCAGCAGTTTGTACGGGTGGATACTTTACGAGCAGTACGTC.